This T cell receptor (beta chain) is from a study of neurological immune-mediated disorders. Volunteers at a blood bank in Maryland, USA, were the healthy controls. V was clipped by 5 bases and J by 2 bases, with 13 bases between them. The CDR3 loop spans 15 amino acids. Germline V CDR1 and CDR2: MNHNS, SASEGT. The method for making cDNA was 5'RACE, and it used 10-nucleotide random UMIs. TCRdb ran MiXCR on the 5' RACE reads and lists one entry per CDR3 protein. The sample contains tens of thousands of distinct CDR3 sequences, about 9.4% of which appear only once. Study conclusions and caveats: TCR clonal expansion peaked in HTLV-1-associated myelopathy patients and was lowest in multiple sclerosis patients. No CDR3 amino acid sequences were shared by expanded clones across subjects, suggesting private repertoires in all groups.

This clonotype occurred many times. Its antigen is not known. The sample taken for sequencing was PBMCs. This chain joins TRBV6-1 and TRBJ1-5; possibly TRBD1 for D (5 bases). The receptor was isolated from a man aged 35 to 55 in good health. CDR3 region: CASSHLGGRNQPQHF. CDR3 sequence (DNA): TGTGCCAGCAGTCACCTGGGGGGTCGCAATCAGCCCCAGCATTTT.